The 19 T cell receptor beta chains reported below all come from one sample, sequenced in a study of shared clonotypes between healthy human individuals. Generated by immunoSEQ multiplex PCR, the TCRdb table keeps only in-frame clones and is missing some. Of hundreds of thousands of clones listed, approximately 97% are singletons. The sequencing input was naive CD4+ T cells sorted from blood. Subset noted: CD45RA+ positively selected. These receptors originate from a woman in her 30s in good health.

This chain links TRBV27 with TRBJ2-5, with D hard to call. From germline, CDR1 is MNHEY and CDR2 SMNVEV (reference sequence). V gave up 5 bases and J gave up 2 bases, with 12 bases separating them. The CDR3 length is 14 residues. The CDR3 coding sequence is TGTGCCAGCAGTAGAAGACGGCCTCAAGAGACCCAGTACTTC. As protein: CASSRRRPQETQYF.

The rearrangement links TRBV6-5 to TRBJ2-1; 8 bases are a match to TRBD2. The length of the CDR3 is 15 residues. With V trimmed by 2 bases and J by 2 bases, 2 bases remained unmatched. The germline gives CDR1 MNHEY, CDR2 SVGAGI. CDR3 bases: TGTGCCAGCAGTTACAGCGGGAGACCCTACAATGAGCAGTTCTTC. Translated: CASSYSGRPYNEQFF.

The genes are TRBV18 and TRBJ1-4; D gene unclear. V was trimmed by 3 bases and J by 0 bases, leaving 14 bases between them. Looked up from germline, CDR1 is KGHSH and CDR2 is LQKENI. CDR3 length equals 17 residues. CDR3 sequence: CASSPTMGETTNEKLFF. The CDR3 region has the DNA TGTGCCAGCTCACCTACGATGGGCGAGACAACTAATGAAAAACTGTTTTTT.

This clone was detected once. A junction end diverges from the germline sequence, so it may reflect a read error. Different DNA sequences within this sample yield the same CDR3. CDR3 in amino acids: CASSVGRTNYGYTF. The CDR3 bases are TGTGCCAGCAGTGTAGGCAGAACTAACTATGGCTACACCTTC. J is TRBJ1-2 and V is TRBV9; no reliable D call. Germline V gives CDR1 SGDLS, CDR2 YYNGEE. The CDR3 runs to 14 residues.

A note on this clone: Relative to the germline gene, one junction end is altered; a read error may explain this. The chain recombines TRBV6-5 with TRBJ2-7; D perhaps matches TRBD2 (7 bases). This CDR3 contains 10 residues. Germline CDR1 MNHEY, CDR2 SVGAGI. CDR3 sequence reads: CASSYWRGGF. The CDR3 region has the DNA TGTGCCAGCAGTTACTGGAGGGGGGGCTTC.

CDR3 loop: CSAERGNQETQYF. CDR3 bases: TGCAGCGCCGAGCGGGGGAATCAAGAGACCCAGTACTTC. The chain couples TRBV29-1 to TRBJ2-5, with 8 nucleotides matching TRBD2. CDR1 is SQVTM, CDR2 ANQGSEA, per germline. V shed 7 bases, J shed 2 bases, and the junction held 6 bases outside the gene matches. The CDR3 spans 13 residues.

This chain connects TRBV6-5 to TRBJ2-5; tentative D call: TRBD2 (5 bases). The CDR3 is 14 residues long. CDR1 and CDR2 from the germline V gene are MNHEY and SVGAGI. Trimming left V 5 bases short and J 1 base short, with 11 bases between. The CDR3 protein is CASSKGLLQETQYF. In nucleotides, the CDR3 is TGTGCCAGCAGTAAAGGACTCCTCCAAGAGACCCAGTACTTC.

The CDR3 nucleotides are TGCGCCAGCAGCTTGGCCGGAAGCGGGGGAAACAATGAGCAGTTCTTC. Translation: CASSLAGSGGNNEQFF. The chain recombines TRBV5-1 with TRBJ2-1, with 8 positions matching TRBD2. Germline CDR1 reads SGHRS; CDR2 reads YFSETQ. The junction had 7 bases not matched to a gene; V was cut back by 0 bases and J by 5 bases. The CDR3 totals 16 residues.

This chain uses TRBV12-5 with TRBJ2-1, with D possibly matching TRBD2 (5 bases). V was trimmed by 7 bases and J by 8 bases, leaving 15 bases between them. The CDR3 contains 13 residues. Germline V CDR1 and CDR2: LGHNT, FRNRAP. The CDR3 coding sequence is TGTGCTAGTGCCCTTACGCGGGCCCATGAGCAGTTCTTC. Translation: CASALTRAHEQFF.

This clone was counted a single time. The chain joins TRBV6-5 to TRBJ2-7, with TRBD1 identical over 9 bases. J lost 9 bases, V lost 5 bases, and 11 bases had no gene match. Germline V gives CDR1 MNHEY, CDR2 SVGAGI. The CDR3 covers 14 residues. DNA for the CDR3: TGTGCCAGCAGTCTTACAGGGGGCCCGCTTGCGCAGTACTTC. This translates into CASSLTGGPLAQYF.

This clone was seen only once. This chain uses TRBV7-9 with TRBJ2-2, with 7 bases identical to TRBD2. The V gene end was trimmed by 4 bases and the J gene end by 0 bases; junction bases not matched to a gene: 14. CDR3 length: 19 residues. Germline CDR1 is SEHNR and CDR2 is FQNEAQ (reference sequence). CDR3 sequence: CASSSPRERDVSNTGELFF. CDR3 nucleotides: TGTGCCAGCAGCTCTCCCAGGGAGCGGGATGTCTCGAACACCGGGGAGCTGTTTTTT.

CDR3 amino acids: CASSFQDWDTQYF. CDR3 coding DNA: TGTGCCAGCAGCTTTCAGGACTGGGATACGCAGTATTTT. The chain joins TRBV5-6 to TRBJ2-3; possible D gene TRBD2, 5 bases. This CDR3 has 13 residues. V was pared by 2 bases and J by 6 bases, with 10 bases between. Per the germline V gene, CDR1 is SGHDT and CDR2 is YYEEEE. Together with reference TRBV5-6 and TRBJ2-3, the CDR3 gives the full variable domain: DAGVTQSPTHLIKTRGQQVTLRCSPKSGHDTVSWYQQALGQGPQFIFQYYEEEERQRGNFPDRFSGHQFPNYSSELNVNALLLGDSALYLCASSFQDWDTQYFGPGTRLTVL.

The J gene is TRBJ2-1, the V gene TRBV5-1; 11 bases agree with TRBD2. From germline, CDR1 is SGHRS and CDR2 YFSETQ. V lost 5 bases, J lost 8 bases, and 9 bases stayed unmatched. The length of the CDR3 is 15 residues. CDR3 DNA sequence: TGCGCCAGCAGTAGAACTAGCGGGAGATGGGATGAGCAGTTCTTC. Amino acids: CASSRTSGRWDEQFF.

This chain connects TRBV19 to TRBJ1-6; tentative D call: TRBD1 (5 bases). Germline lookup yields CDR1 LNHDA and CDR2 SQIVND (reference sequence). This CDR3 contains 14 residues. Trimming removed 9 bases at V and 6 bases at J, with 15 bases between. CDR3 in DNA: TGTGCCAGCTACTCAGGGTCACCTAATTCACCCCTCCACTTT. Encoded protein: CASYSGSPNSPLHF.

The chain couples TRBV4-1 to TRBJ2-7, with 7 bases identical to TRBD1. CDR1 and CDR2 (germline): MGHRA, YSYEKL. With V trimmed by 2 bases and J by 5 bases, 9 bases remained unmatched. The CDR3 is 15 amino acids. In DNA form, the CDR3 reads TGCGCCAGCAGCCAACCGGGACAGCGTTACGACGAGCAGTACTTC. Amino acids: CASSQPGQRYDEQYF.

The rearrangement uses TRBV19 and TRBJ2-1; maybe TRBD2 (6 bases). The germline V gene encodes CDR1 LNHDA and CDR2 SQIVND (reference sequence). The ends were cut back, 6 bases at V and 8 bases at J, with 14 bases in the middle. The CDR3 consists of 13 residues. The DNA of the CDR3 is TGTGCCAGTAGGAGACGGGAGTGGGATGAGCAGTTCTTC. It is translated as CASRRREWDEQFF.

This clone was recorded once. The chain employs TRBV5-6 and TRBJ1-2; no reliable D call. The CDR3 is 16 residues long. From germline, CDR1 is SGHDT and CDR2 YYEEEE. The germline V and J ends were trimmed by 5 bases and 2 bases, with 19 bases remaining between them. The CDR3 loop is CASRPWFLKENYGYTF. The CDR3 nucleotides read TGTGCCAGCAGGCCATGGTTTCTGAAGGAGAACTATGGCTACACCTTC.

This chain uses TRBV28 with TRBJ2-3, with 9 bases that match TRBD2. The germline CDR1 and CDR2 sequences are MDHEN and SYDVKM. V lost 7 bases and J lost 5; bases outside the gene matches: 13. The CDR3 extends over 16 amino acids. The CDR3 DNA reads TGTGCCAGCACGCCCCTAGCGGGAAAAAAGCTAGATACGCAGTATTTT. As protein: CASTPLAGKKLDTQYF.

The chain couples TRBV28 to TRBJ2-2; D is perhaps TRBD1 (6 bases). Between the trimmed V and J ends, which lost 6 bases and 5 bases, there was a span of 10 bases. Germline V lookup: CDR1 MDHEN, CDR2 SYDVKM. This CDR3 has 13 amino acids. The CDR3 DNA sequence: TGTGCCAGCAGACGGACAGTTACCGGGGAGCTGTTTTTT. This encodes CASRRTVTGELFF.